This passage covers 19 T cell receptor beta chains from one sample sequenced in a study of T cells in Graves' hyperthyroidism and ophthalmopathy. The source material, RNA transcripts, was used to amplify TCR beta CDR3 regions. The study used the HTBI primer set for a first-round RT-PCR of the TCR CDR3. Using its own MiXCR run on the multiplex PCR reads, TCRdb lists one record per CDR3 protein. The sample carries more than 500,000 distinct CDR3 sequences, 13% to 15% recorded once. Sequencing was done on a sample of blood. The receptors shown here come from a woman in her thirties or forties with Graves' hyperthyroidism.

At least ten counts were recorded for this clonotype. The rearrangement links TRBV29-1 to TRBJ2-7; possibly TRBD2 for D (5 bases). The CDR3 extends over 12 amino acids. The germline V and J ends were trimmed by 7 bases and 0 bases, with 10 bases remaining between them. Per germline, CDR1 SQVTM and CDR2 ANQGSEA. The CDR3 sequence is CSARVPSYEQYF. CDR3 DNA sequence: TGCAGCGCGAGGGTCCCCTCCTACGAGCAGTACTTC.

This clonotype was detected many times. This chain connects TRBV18 to TRBJ2-1, with D perhaps TRBD2 (5 bases). In germline, CDR1 is KGHSH, CDR2 LQKENI. This CDR3 has 14 amino acids. V was cut by 1 base and J by 7 bases, with 11 bases left in between. The CDR3 DNA sequence: TGTGCCAGCTCACCACAGAGGGTCCAAAATGAGCAGTTCTTC. It encodes CASSPQRVQNEQFF.

This clonotype appeared many times. This rearrangement joins TRBV6-1 to TRBJ2-1; perhaps TRBD1 as D (7 bases). This CDR3 is 14 amino acids long. Per the germline V gene, CDR1 is MNHNS and CDR2 is SASEGT. V lost 2 bases and J lost 5, with 10 bases in between. The CDR3 sequence: CASSEQGGNNEQFF. The DNA of the CDR3 is TGTGCCAGCAGTGAACAGGGGGGAAACAATGAGCAGTTCTTC.

This clonotype was picked up many times. V is TRBV3-1 and J is TRBJ2-7, with TRBD2 matching 9 bases. The CDR3 spans 12 residues. The V and J ends lost 1 base and 9 bases, in that order; junction bases with no gene match: 1. The germline CDR1 and CDR2 sequences are LGHDT and YNNKEL (reference sequence). The CDR3 DNA reads TGTGCCAGCAGCCAAGCGCGGGAGGGGCAGTACTTC. Translation: CASSQAREGQYF.

This clonotype has more than one count but fewer than ten. The rearrangement uses TRBV6-2 or TRBV6-3 and TRBJ1-2, with 8 bases fitting TRBD1. The V gene's germline CDR1 is MNHEY and CDR2 SVGEGT. V trimming: 10 bases; J trimming: 8 bases; junction bases outside the gene matches: 15. CDR3 length: 14 amino acids. The CDR3: CATTPTRTGSGYTF. In nucleotides, the CDR3 is TGTGCCACCACGCCCACCCGGACAGGGAGCGGCTACACCTTC.

V gene TRBV28 combines with J gene TRBJ1-2; D remains unclear. Germline CDR1 and CDR2: MDHEN and SYDVKM. CDR3 length: 11 residues. The V and J ends lost 3 bases and 8 bases respectively, with 7 bases between them. CDR3 nucleotides: TGTGCCAGCAGTTTTAGTAGAGGCTACACCTTC. As protein: CASSFSRGYTF.

This clonotype was observed at least ten times. The CDR3 DNA reads as TGTGCCAGCAGGAACCCCCCCCAGGGCGAGCAGTACTTC. Translation gives CASRNPPQGEQYF. This chain uses TRBV7-8 with TRBJ2-7; maybe TRBD1 (5 bases). There are 13 residues in the CDR3. The germline gives CDR1 SGHVS, CDR2 FQNEAQ. V lost 6 bases, J lost 6 bases, and 15 bases lay in between.

This clonotype was picked up a small number of times. The chain has TRBV30 and TRBJ1-4; a weak D match, TRBD1 (6 bases). V dropped 2 bases and J dropped 7 bases, with 17 bases sitting between them. Germline CDR1 GTSNPN, CDR2 SVGIG (reference sequence). The CDR3 runs to 15 residues. The CDR3: CAWSIYQGWGEKLFF. The CDR3, as DNA: TGTGCCTGGAGTATATACCAGGGGTGGGGTGAAAAACTGTTTTTT.

V usage is TRBV3-1 and J usage is TRBJ1-3; 10 bases agree with TRBD1. The CDR3 contains 16 residues. From germline, CDR1 is LGHDT and CDR2 YNNKEL (reference sequence). Trimming took 4 bases from V and 2 from J; bases not matched to a gene: 5. CDR3 in amino acids: CASSLLTGGTGNTIYF. The CDR3 DNA is TGTGCCAGCAGCCTTCTGACAGGGGGCACTGGAAACACCATATATTTT.

This clonotype was detected ten times or more. The V call is TRBV27, the J call TRBJ2-5, with unresolved D. V shed 8 bases and J shed 7 bases, with 5 bases lying between them. This CDR3 comprises 9 residues. Germline CDR1 MNHEY, CDR2 SMNVEV (reference sequence). CDR3 protein: CASLGTQYF. The CDR3 coding sequence is TGTGCCAGCCTGGGGACCCAGTACTTC.

This clonotype showed up many times. The chain has TRBV18 and TRBJ1-5; D may be TRBD1 (5 bases). The germline gives CDR1 KGHSH, CDR2 LQKENI. The CDR3 is 15 amino acids. Trimming removed 2 bases at V and 0 bases at J, with 8 bases between. As DNA, the CDR3 is TGTGCCAGCTCACCAGACAGATATAGCAATCAGCCCCAGCATTTT. Amino acid sequence: CASSPDRYSNQPQHF.

A few counts support this clonotype. The J gene is TRBJ2-5, the V gene TRBV3-1, with 7 bases identical to TRBD1. The V and J ends lost 1 base and 0 bases, in that order; junction bases with no gene match: 2. The CDR3 is 15 residues long. Germline V gene data show CDR1 as LGHDT and CDR2 as YNNKEL (reference sequence). CDR3 bases: TGTGCCAGCAGCCAAGGAGACAGGGACCAAGAGACCCAGTACTTC. This codes for CASSQGDRDQETQYF.

This clonotype occurred many times. The chain couples TRBV12-3 or TRBV12-4 to TRBJ2-3, with 7 bases aligning to TRBD2. There are 17 residues in the CDR3. Trimming removed 5 bases from V and 6 bases from J; junction bases left unmatched: 17. The CDR3 is CASSLGLFGGRGDTQYF. CDR3 coding DNA: TGTGCCAGCAGTCTAGGACTGTTTGGCGGGAGAGGGGATACGCAGTATTTT.

This clonotype was seen repeatedly, ten times or more. The V gene is TRBV20-1, the J gene TRBJ2-5; D is uncertain. Trimming pared 6 bases from V and 2 bases from J, leaving 7 bases between. CDR3 size: 11 residues. CDR1 DFQATT and CDR2 SNEGSKA come from the germline V gene (reference sequence). The CDR3 nucleotides are TGCAGTGCCCCTCTACAAGAGACCCAGTACTTC. Translation: CSAPLQETQYF.

This clonotype was detected only a few times. The chain carries TRBV20-1 and TRBJ2-2; no clear D gene. The V gene's germline CDR1 is DFQATT and CDR2 SNEGSKA (reference sequence). CDR3 length equals 13 residues. CDR3 in DNA: TGCAGGGTTTCTGACGTGAACACCGGGGAGCTGTTTTTT. Amino acid sequence: CRVSDVNTGELFF.

This clonotype was found many times. The chain is built from TRBV3-1 and TRBJ2-3; a possible D gene is TRBD2 (5 bases). Looked up from germline, CDR1 is LGHDT and CDR2 is YNNKEL (reference sequence). Between the trimmed V and J ends, which lost 1 base and 0 bases, there was a span of 14 bases. This CDR3 contains 17 residues. The CDR3 protein is CASSQGVVSGSTDTQYF. In DNA form, the CDR3 reads TGTGCCAGCAGCCAAGGTGTGGTGTCGGGAAGCACAGATACGCAGTATTTT.

This clonotype was found many times. The rearrangement uses TRBV6-1 and TRBJ1-5; the D gene is possibly TRBD1 (5 bases). The CDR3 contains 16 residues. Trimming took 7 bases from V and 0 from J, leaving 16 bases between them. Germline V gene lookup returns CDR1 MNHNS and CDR2 SASEGT. The DNA for the CDR3 is TGTGCCAGCACCAGGACAACGGGGGTTAGCAATCAGCCCCAGCATTTT. Translation: CASTRTTGVSNQPQHF.

This clonotype was detected ten times or more. This sequence joins TRBV7-3 and TRBJ2-1; TRBD2 aligns across 9 bases. The V gene end was trimmed by 1 base and the J gene end by 6 bases; junction bases not matched to a gene: 4. CDR3 length: 15 amino acids. CDR1 and CDR2 (germline): SGHTA, FQGTGA. CDR3 in amino acids: CASSLIAGVGNEQFF. The CDR3 DNA reads TGTGCCAGCAGCTTAATAGCGGGAGTTGGCAATGAGCAGTTCTTC.

The rearrangement uses TRBV7-9 and TRBJ2-7, with 11 positions matching TRBD2. The germline CDR1 and CDR2 sequences are SEHNR and FQNEAQ (reference sequence). After removal of 2 bases from V and 5 bases from J, the junction contained 2 bases not matched to a gene. The CDR3 has 14 residues. CDR3 DNA sequence: TGTGCCAGCAGCTTACAACTAGCGGGAGACGAGCAGTACTTC. Its translation is CASSLQLAGDEQYF.